This is a list of T cell receptor beta chains from one sample in a study of T-cell memory formation after mild COVID-19. MiXCR, run by TCRdb on the 5' RACE reads, gives a single entry per CDR3 protein. The top ten hold about 13% of the sample, which has roughly 320,000 distinct CDR3 sequences, approximately 27% seen once. Sequenced material: PBMCs or a T cell subset sorted from them (not recorded which). Source of these receptors: an adult woman who had mild COVID-19 (a few samples of this study predate the infection). Cell type and time point are not known. CDR3s include the opening cysteine and the closing phenylalanine or tryptophan. Fields, in order: J gene, V gene, clone size, D gene, CDR3 protein, CDR3 DNA. The D gene is left open where the match is weak. Size is omitted from some rows. Given values are once, few, many or a class for expanded clones.

j_call: TRBJ2-7
v_call: TRBV4-1
clone_size: .
d_call: TRBD1
cdr3_aa: CASSPGGWGDYEQYF
cdr3_nt: TGCGCCAGCAGCCCAGGGGGCTGGGGGGACTACGAGCAGTACTTC

j_call: TRBJ2-7
v_call: TRBV4-1
clone_size: few
d_call: TRBD2
cdr3_aa: CASSHGTNYEQYF
cdr3_nt: TGCGCCAGCAGCCATGGGACTAACTACGAGCAGTACTTC

j_call: TRBJ1-2
v_call: TRBV2
clone_size: .
d_call: .
cdr3_aa: CASTTSAWNYGYTF
cdr3_nt: TGTGCCAGCACCACTTCGGCTTGGAACTATGGCTACACCTTC

j_call: TRBJ1-1
v_call: TRBV12-3/TRBV12-4
clone_size: once
d_call: .
cdr3_aa: CASSLWQDTEAFF
cdr3_nt: TGTGCCAGCAGTTTGTGGCAGGACACTGAAGCTTTCTTT

j_call: TRBJ2-7
v_call: TRBV12-3/TRBV12-4
clone_size: few
d_call: .
cdr3_aa: CASSLGPPEDIYEQYF
cdr3_nt: TGTGCCAGCAGCCTAGGGCCTCCCGAGGACATTTACGAGCAGTACTTC

j_call: TRBJ1-1
v_call: TRBV12-3/TRBV12-4
clone_size: .
d_call: .
cdr3_aa: CASGNRVEAFF
cdr3_nt: TGTGCCAGCGGGAACAGGGTTGAAGCTTTCTTT

j_call: TRBJ2-4
v_call: TRBV11-2
clone_size: few
d_call: TRBD2
cdr3_aa: CASSLDMLAGTQYF
cdr3_nt: TGTGCCAGCAGCTTAGATATGCTAGCGGGGACTCAGTACTTC

j_call: TRBJ2-3
v_call: TRBV2
clone_size: .
d_call: TRBD2
cdr3_aa: CASSDQGLAADTQYF
cdr3_nt: TGTGCCAGCAGTGACCAGGGACTAGCGGCAGATACGCAGTATTTT

j_call: TRBJ2-5
v_call: TRBV7-9
clone_size: .
d_call: .
cdr3_aa: CASSASLGETQYF
cdr3_nt: TGTGCCAGCAGCGCTAGCTTAGGGGAGACCCAGTACTTC

j_call: TRBJ2-1
v_call: TRBV12-3/TRBV12-4
clone_size: .
d_call: TRBD2
cdr3_aa: CASTIAGGYNEQFF
cdr3_nt: TGTGCCAGCACCATAGCGGGGGGCTACAATGAGCAGTTCTTC

j_call: TRBJ2-3
v_call: TRBV20-1
clone_size: .
d_call: .
cdr3_aa: CSARGDTPLGQYF
cdr3_nt: TGCAGTGCTCGGGGGGACACCCCTCTGGGGCAGTATTTT

j_call: TRBJ2-7
v_call: TRBV12-3/TRBV12-4
clone_size: many
d_call: TRBD1
cdr3_aa: CASSVWGQGAGEQYF
cdr3_nt: TGTGCCAGCAGTGTGTGGGGACAGGGGGCTGGCGAGCAGTACTTC

j_call: TRBJ2-2
v_call: TRBV9
clone_size: .
d_call: .
cdr3_aa: CASSDRSGSSANTGELFF
cdr3_nt: TGTGCCAGCAGCGACAGGAGCGGATCAAGCGCGAACACCGGGGAGCTGTTTTTT

j_call: TRBJ2-7
v_call: TRBV27
clone_size: .
d_call: .
cdr3_aa: CATRRQGSGYEQYF
cdr3_nt: TGTGCCACCCGGAGGCAGGGGAGTGGTTACGAGCAGTACTTC

j_call: TRBJ2-7
v_call: TRBV30
clone_size: few
d_call: .
cdr3_aa: CAWSVQVPPYEQYF
cdr3_nt: TGTGCCTGGAGTGTACAGGTCCCTCCTTACGAGCAGTACTTC

j_call: TRBJ2-6
v_call: TRBV6-5
clone_size: .
d_call: .
cdr3_aa: CASSYGGGSSGANVLTF
cdr3_nt: TGTGCCAGCAGTTACGGAGGCGGTAGCTCTGGGGCCAACGTCCTGACTTTC

j_call: TRBJ2-5
v_call: TRBV3-1
clone_size: once
d_call: TRBD2
cdr3_aa: CASSQDSSGSLRQTQYF
cdr3_nt: TGTGCCAGCAGCCAAGATTCCAGCGGGAGTCTCAGGCAGACCCAGTACTTC

j_call: TRBJ2-7
v_call: TRBV4-2
clone_size: .
d_call: .
cdr3_aa: CASSQVVQSTYEQYF
cdr3_nt: TGTGCCAGCAGCCAAGTAGTCCAGTCTACCTACGAGCAGTACTTC

j_call: TRBJ1-1
v_call: TRBV7-3
clone_size: few
d_call: .
cdr3_aa: CASSLTAGGRAFF
cdr3_nt: TGTGCCAGCAGCTTAACGGCGGGGGGCCGGGCTTTCTTT

j_call: TRBJ2-3
v_call: TRBV7-2
clone_size: .
d_call: TRBD1
cdr3_aa: CASSPGGTGYTDTQYF
cdr3_nt: TGTGCCAGCAGCCCAGGGGGGACAGGGTACACAGATACGCAGTATTTT

j_call: TRBJ2-1
v_call: TRBV20-1
clone_size: few
d_call: TRBD1
cdr3_aa: CSARDREGLSEQFF
cdr3_nt: TGCAGTGCAAGGGACAGGGAGGGTCTTAGTGAGCAGTTCTTC

j_call: TRBJ2-3
v_call: TRBV18
clone_size: few
d_call: .
cdr3_aa: CASSHEIRDTQYF
cdr3_nt: TGTGCCAGCTCACATGAGATACGAGATACGCAGTATTTT

j_call: TRBJ2-5
v_call: TRBV12-3/TRBV12-4
clone_size: .
d_call: .
cdr3_aa: CASSFFQGVGETQYF
cdr3_nt: TGTGCCAGCAGTTTTTTCCAGGGTGTAGGGGAGACCCAGTACTTC

j_call: TRBJ2-7
v_call: TRBV6-5
clone_size: .
d_call: TRBD1
cdr3_aa: CASSFAAGTATSVQYF
cdr3_nt: TGTGCCAGCAGCTTCGCCGCCGGGACAGCCACGTCGGTGCAGTACTTC

j_call: TRBJ2-1
v_call: TRBV5-6
clone_size: .
d_call: TRBD1
cdr3_aa: CASSGTGGGFNEQFF
cdr3_nt: TGTGCCAGCAGCGGCACAGGGGGCGGTTTCAATGAGCAGTTCTTC

j_call: TRBJ1-2
v_call: TRBV6-5
clone_size: .
d_call: TRBD1
cdr3_aa: CASSYTGTDLYGYTF
cdr3_nt: TGTGCCAGCAGTTACACCGGGACAGATCTGTATGGCTACACCTTC

j_call: TRBJ1-5
v_call: TRBV13
clone_size: .
d_call: .
cdr3_aa: CASSLVHQPQHF
cdr3_nt: TGTGCCAGCAGCTTAGTCCATCAGCCCCAGCATTTT

j_call: TRBJ1-1
v_call: TRBV12-3/TRBV12-4
clone_size: .
d_call: .
cdr3_aa: CASSPPGENTEAFF
cdr3_nt: TGTGCCAGCAGTCCCCCGGGGGAGAACACTGAAGCTTTCTTT

j_call: TRBJ2-2
v_call: TRBV6-5
clone_size: few
d_call: TRBD2
cdr3_aa: CASRTSGTNTGELFF
cdr3_nt: TGTGCCAGCAGGACTAGCGGGACGAACACCGGGGAGCTGTTTTTT

j_call: TRBJ1-2
v_call: TRBV12-3/TRBV12-4
clone_size: few
d_call: .
cdr3_aa: CASSFPGSGYTF
cdr3_nt: TGTGCCAGCAGTTTTCCCGGCTCGGGCTACACCTTC

j_call: TRBJ2-5
v_call: TRBV30
clone_size: .
d_call: .
cdr3_aa: CAWSPGSQETQYF
cdr3_nt: TGTGCCTGGAGCCCCGGGTCCCAAGAGACCCAGTACTTC

j_call: TRBJ2-2
v_call: TRBV7-2
clone_size: few
d_call: TRBD2
cdr3_aa: CASSLAGLARNTGELFF
cdr3_nt: TGTGCCAGCAGCTTAGCGGGACTAGCGAGGAACACCGGGGAGCTGTTTTTT

j_call: TRBJ2-2
v_call: TRBV4-1
clone_size: .
d_call: TRBD1
cdr3_aa: CASSQGQGTGELFF
cdr3_nt: TGCGCCAGCAGCCAAGGACAGGGAACCGGGGAGCTGTTTTTT

j_call: TRBJ2-5
v_call: TRBV3-1
clone_size: .
d_call: .
cdr3_aa: CASSRAPGETQYF
cdr3_nt: TGTGCCAGCAGCCGCGCCCCCGGGGAGACCCAGTACTTC

j_call: TRBJ2-3
v_call: TRBV10-3
clone_size: .
d_call: .
cdr3_aa: CAISGLAIDTQYF
cdr3_nt: TGTGCCATCAGTGGGCTAGCGATAGATACGCAGTATTTT

j_call: TRBJ2-1
v_call: TRBV12-3/TRBV12-4
clone_size: .
d_call: TRBD2
cdr3_aa: CASRKTSGRGNDEQFF
cdr3_nt: TGTGCCAGCAGAAAAACTAGCGGGAGGGGGAATGATGAGCAGTTCTTC

j_call: TRBJ2-7
v_call: TRBV6-6
clone_size: few
d_call: TRBD2
cdr3_aa: CASSLLAGGNEQYF
cdr3_nt: TGTGCCAGCAGTTTACTAGCGGGAGGGAACGAGCAGTACTTC

j_call: TRBJ2-7
v_call: TRBV11-3
clone_size: .
d_call: TRBD2
cdr3_aa: CASSVTGTSGSWYEQYF
cdr3_nt: TGTGCCAGCAGCGTAACCGGGACTAGCGGGAGTTGGTACGAGCAGTACTTC

j_call: TRBJ2-4
v_call: TRBV20-1
clone_size: .
d_call: .
cdr3_aa: CSARPEGGLNIQYF
cdr3_nt: TGCAGTGCTAGACCCGAAGGAGGACTCAACATTCAGTACTTC

j_call: TRBJ2-3
v_call: TRBV7-9
clone_size: .
d_call: TRBD2
cdr3_aa: CASKMTSGPDTQYF
cdr3_nt: TGTGCCAGCAAAATGACTAGCGGTCCAGATACGCAGTATTTT

j_call: TRBJ2-7
v_call: TRBV9
clone_size: .
d_call: .
cdr3_aa: CASSVGQFQYEQYF
cdr3_nt: TGTGCCAGCAGCGTTGGCCAATTCCAGTACGAGCAGTACTTC

j_call: TRBJ2-6
v_call: TRBV24-1
clone_size: .
d_call: .
cdr3_aa: CATSSSGSHSLGANVLTF
cdr3_nt: TGTGCCACCAGTTCGTCCGGGAGTCACTCTCTGGGGGCCAACGTCCTGACTTTC

j_call: TRBJ2-7
v_call: TRBV6-6
clone_size: many
d_call: TRBD1
cdr3_aa: CASTGRQGLMYEQYF
cdr3_nt: TGTGCCAGCACAGGACGACAGGGGCTTATGTACGAGCAGTACTTC

j_call: TRBJ2-3
v_call: TRBV11-3
clone_size: .
d_call: .
cdr3_aa: CASSSGGPDTQYF
cdr3_nt: TGTGCCAGCAGCTCAGGGGGGCCAGATACGCAGTATTTT

j_call: TRBJ1-1
v_call: TRBV7-2
clone_size: .
d_call: .
cdr3_aa: CASSLGPAEEAFF
cdr3_nt: TGTGCCAGCAGCTTAGGTCCGGCAGAGGAAGCTTTCTTT

j_call: TRBJ1-2
v_call: TRBV5-1
clone_size: .
d_call: .
cdr3_aa: CASGPGPTYGYTF
cdr3_nt: TGCGCCAGCGGCCCAGGACCCACCTATGGCTACACCTTC

j_call: TRBJ1-5
v_call: TRBV9
clone_size: many
d_call: .
cdr3_aa: CASSGGGLLNPQHF
cdr3_nt: TGTGCCAGCAGCGGGGGAGGGCTCTTAAATCCCCAGCATTTT

j_call: TRBJ2-3
v_call: TRBV7-6
clone_size: few
d_call: .
cdr3_aa: CASSLQGGGTDTQYF
cdr3_nt: TGTGCCAGCAGCTTACAGGGGGGAGGCACAGATACGCAGTATTTT

j_call: TRBJ2-3
v_call: TRBV4-1
clone_size: few
d_call: .
cdr3_aa: CASSQAVRGPTDTQYF
cdr3_nt: TGCGCCAGCAGCCAAGCGGTGCGGGGGCCCACAGATACGCAGTATTTT

j_call: TRBJ2-6
v_call: TRBV24-1
clone_size: few
d_call: .
cdr3_aa: CATSAALGANVLTF
cdr3_nt: TGTGCCACCAGTGCGGCTTTGGGGGCCAACGTCCTGACTTTC

j_call: TRBJ1-2
v_call: TRBV7-2
clone_size: few
d_call: .
cdr3_aa: CASSWTDNYGYTF
cdr3_nt: TGTGCCAGCAGCTGGACGGATAACTATGGCTACACCTTC

j_call: TRBJ2-2
v_call: TRBV6-2/TRBV6-3
clone_size: .
d_call: TRBD1
cdr3_aa: CASTLLDRGNGELFF
cdr3_nt: TGTGCCAGCACCCTCCTGGACAGGGGGAACGGGGAGCTGTTTTTT

j_call: TRBJ2-7
v_call: TRBV3-1
clone_size: few
d_call: TRBD1
cdr3_aa: CASSQDGQGDFYEQYF
cdr3_nt: TGTGCCAGCAGCCAAGACGGACAGGGCGATTTCTACGAGCAGTACTTC

j_call: TRBJ2-1
v_call: TRBV5-1
clone_size: .
d_call: .
cdr3_aa: CASSLPRGGERHEQFF
cdr3_nt: TGCGCCAGCAGCTTACCTCGTGGGGGAGAGCGGCATGAGCAGTTCTTC

j_call: TRBJ2-3
v_call: TRBV4-2
clone_size: few
d_call: TRBD2
cdr3_aa: CASRELASSTDTQYF
cdr3_nt: TGTGCCAGCAGGGAACTAGCGTCTAGCACAGATACGCAGTATTTT

j_call: TRBJ1-2
v_call: TRBV3-1
clone_size: few
d_call: .
cdr3_aa: CASSQVRGAGYTF
cdr3_nt: TGTGCCAGCAGCCAAGTTAGAGGGGCTGGCTACACCTTC

j_call: TRBJ2-5
v_call: TRBV3-1
clone_size: .
d_call: TRBD1
cdr3_aa: CASIRTGDRRETQYF
cdr3_nt: TGTGCCAGCATCCGGACAGGGGATCGAAGGGAGACCCAGTACTTC

j_call: TRBJ2-5
v_call: TRBV29-1
clone_size: .
d_call: .
cdr3_aa: CSVGGIETQYF
cdr3_nt: TGCAGCGTTGGCGGAATCGAGACCCAGTACTTC

j_call: TRBJ2-7
v_call: TRBV24-1
clone_size: few
d_call: .
cdr3_aa: CATEQGREQYF
cdr3_nt: TGTGCCACGGAACAGGGGAGGGAGCAGTACTTC